This T cell receptor (beta chain) originates from a study of T cell responses to AZD1222 COVID-19 vaccine. Broader study findings: Every sample of the repertoires postdated the peak T cell response.

Regarding this clone: Its antigen remains unknown.

Sequencing was performed with immunoSEQ multiplex PCR; in TCRdb, only in-frame clones are kept and a portion is missing. The sample carries 85,000 to 110,000 clones, 75% to 90% recorded once. The CDR3 has 15 residues. V lost 5 bases, J lost 0 bases, and 14 bases lay in between. In germline, CDR1 is LNHDA, CDR2 SQIVND (reference sequence). The TCR comes from an adult in good health. Sample: peripheral blood, taken on day 0 of AZD1222 vaccination. This chain links TRBV19 with TRBJ2-7, with D possibly matching TRBD1 (6 bases). CDR3 in DNA: TGTGCCAGTAGTGACAACACAGGGAACTCCTACGAGCAGTACTTC. It specifies CASSDNTGNSYEQYF.